The clone carrying this TCR beta chain showed up just a few times. As yet, its antigen is unknown. Here immunoSEQ multiplex PCR was the method, and the copy in TCRdb shows in-frame clones only, minus some. The table shows about 96,000 clones, with roughly 92% occurring only once. These data are taken from a study of graft-versus-host responses after intestinal transplantation. In the study overall: All recipients were given anti-thymocyte globulin induction, and tacrolimus and steroids were then administered for 2 to 4 years.

Findings of the study overall: Peak GvH clone levels in circulation were associated with early post-transplant HvG declines.

Trimming took 8 bases from V and 6 from J; bases not matched to a gene: 8. CDR1 is SNHLY and CDR2 is FYNNEI in the germline V gene. There are 15 residues in the CDR3. The source is a human donor who received an intestinal transplant. This chain joins TRBV2 and TRBJ2-1, with 12 bases matching TRBD2. This sample comprised unstimulated CD4+ T cells sorted from spleen or lymph node cells, obtained before intestinal transplant. CDR3 nucleotide sequence: TGTGCCAGCCCCCTGGGACTAGCGGGCTTCAATGAGCAGTTCTTC. Translating gives CASPLGLAGFNEQFF. The full variable domain, its missing parts supplied by reference TRBV2 and TRBJ2-1, is EPEVTQTPSHQVTQMGQEVILRCVPISNHLYFYWYRQILGQKVEFLVSFYNNEISEKSEIFDDQFSVERPDGSNFTLKIRSTKLEDSAMYFCASPLGLAGFNEQFFGPGTRLTVL.